The 22 T cell receptor beta chains given below trace back to one sample, sequenced in a study of cytomegalovirus exposure and HLA in healthy donors. 13 Jbeta primers and 60 Vbeta primers were used for the PCR. Assay used: immunoSEQ multiplex PCR; TCRdb lists only in-frame clones, some missing. There are 140,000 or so clones in the sample; roughly 72% occur only once, and 1.8% lies in the top ten. Sequencing was done on a sample of PBMCs. The source of these receptors is a man aged 35 to 55 in good health and CMV-seronegative.

The chain combines TRBV5-1 with TRBJ2-5, with TRBD1 matching over 8 bases. Looked up from germline, CDR1 is SGHRS and CDR2 is YFSETQ. CDR3 length: 13 residues. With 5 bases clipped from V and 2 bases from J, the junction kept 2 bases outside the gene matches. DNA of the CDR3: TGCGCCAGCAGTACAGGGGGTCAAGAGACCCAGTACTTC. This translates into CASSTGGQETQYF. Together with reference TRBV5-1 and TRBJ2-5, the CDR3 gives the full variable domain: KAGVTQTPRYLIKTRGQQVTLSCSPISGHRSVSWYQQTPGQGLQFLFEYFSETQRNKGNFPGRFSGRQFSNSRSEMNVSTLELGDSALYLCASSTGGQETQYFGPGTRLLVL.

The CDR3 protein is CAIRPSAARSGANVLTF. The CDR3 DNA sequence: TGTGCCATCAGGCCTTCGGCGGCGCGTTCCGGGGCCAACGTCCTGACTTTC. This chain links TRBV10-3 with TRBJ2-6; D gene unclear. Germline loops: CDR1 ENHRY, CDR2 SYGVKD. The CDR3 contains 17 residues. Trimming took off 6 bases at V and 4 bases at J, with 19 bases between the two ends.

CDR3 residues: CASTPPGQGRNQPQHF. CDR3 nucleotides: TGTGCCAGTACCCCCCCGGGACAGGGCCGCAATCAGCCCCAGCATTTT. The chain uses TRBV19 and TRBJ1-5; 9 nucleotides align to TRBD1. The CDR3 sequence is 16 residues long. Germline V gene sequence: CDR1 LNHDA, CDR2 SQIVND (reference sequence). V was clipped by 7 bases and J by 2 bases; unmatched bases: 9.

The CDR3 bases are TGCAGTGCTAGGCGGGACGGCTACACCTTC. It is translated as CSARRDGYTF. The chain employs TRBV20-1 and TRBJ1-2, with a tentative D call TRBD1 (5 bases). There are 10 residues in the CDR3. Germline V lookup: CDR1 DFQATT, CDR2 SNEGSKA (reference sequence). V dropped 3 bases and J dropped 8 bases, with 7 bases sitting between them.

The chain joins TRBV5-1 to TRBJ2-5, with 7 bases aligning to TRBD2. Germline V lookup: CDR1 SGHRS, CDR2 YFSETQ. J lost 5 bases, V lost 0 bases, and 4 bases had no gene match. The CDR3 extends over 14 amino acids. The CDR3 nucleotides are TGCGCCAGCAGCTTGGTCGGGGGGATGGAGACCCAGTACTTC. It is translated as CASSLVGGMETQYF.

V gene TRBV11-2 combines with J gene TRBJ2-7; possible D gene TRBD1, 5 bases. This CDR3 has 16 residues. Looked up from germline, CDR1 is SGHAT and CDR2 is FQNNGV. V lost 1 base and J 3 bases, leaving 16 bases between the germline ends. In DNA, the CDR3 is TGTGCCAGCAGCTTAGGTAGGGGATTGGGCATCTACGAGCAGTACTTC. Its protein product is CASSLGRGLGIYEQYF.

This chain connects TRBV5-1 to TRBJ1-5; maybe TRBD1 (5 bases). V shed 3 bases and J shed 7 bases, with 14 bases lying between them. Per the germline V gene, CDR1 is SGHRS and CDR2 is YFSETQ. The CDR3 runs to 14 residues. The CDR3 DNA reads as TGCGCCAGCAGCTGGGACCCGGGGGAGCAGCCCCAGCATTTT. Residues: CASSWDPGEQPQHF.

This clone was observed a handful of times. Other DNA sequences in this specimen translate into the identical CDR3. The chain couples TRBV6-1 to TRBJ2-5; 12 positions match TRBD2. CDR3 length: 15 residues. The J segment lost 2 bases and the V segment lost 2 bases, leaving 0 bases of the junction unmatched. Germline CDR1 reads MNHNS; CDR2 reads SASEGT. The chain's CDR3 is CASSELAGGQETQYF. The CDR3 coding sequence is TGTGCCAGCAGTGAACTAGCGGGAGGGCAAGAGACCCAGTACTTC.

The V call is TRBV19, the J call TRBJ1-1; no clear D. Germline CDR1 LNHDA, CDR2 SQIVND (reference sequence). With 4 bases removed from V and 0 bases from J, the gap between germline ends came to 24 bases. The CDR3 spans 19 residues. The CDR3 reads CASSTAGFLRTTMNTEAFF. The CDR3 region has the DNA TGTGCCAGTAGTACGGCAGGATTTCTGAGGACGACTATGAACACTGAAGCTTTCTTT.

In its sample, this clone was seen once. V and J are TRBV6-5 and TRBJ1-2, with TRBD1 matching 7 bases. CDR3 length: 13 amino acids. V shed 6 bases, J shed 4 bases, and the junction held 5 bases outside the gene matches. From germline, CDR1 is MNHEY and CDR2 SVGAGI. The CDR3 loop is CASSRRDSYGYTF. The CDR3 bases are TGTGCCAGCAGCCGACGGGACAGCTATGGCTACACCTTC.

This chain connects TRBV7-8 to TRBJ1-6; maybe TRBD1 (5 bases). The CDR3 is 16 amino acids. Germline V gene lookup returns CDR1 SGHVS and CDR2 FQNEAQ. V shed 4 bases and J shed 6 bases, with 16 bases lying between them. CDR3 DNA: TGTGCCAGCAGCTCCTGGGGGGAGGGCATTAATTCACCCCTCCACTTT. As protein: CASSSWGEGINSPLHF.

The V gene is TRBV2, the J gene TRBJ1-2, with D unresolved. CDR1 SNHLY and CDR2 FYNNEI come from the germline V gene. V lost 5 bases to trimming and J lost 6 bases, with 10 bases between them. There are 12 residues in the CDR3. The DNA for the CDR3 is TGTGCCAGCAGTACAGACACCAATGGCTACACCTTC. This gives the protein CASSTDTNGYTF.

This chain connects TRBV7-9 to TRBJ2-5; 7 bases are a match to TRBD2. The DNA matches TRBJ2-7 better at its end, which makes the J call doubtful. The germline CDR1 and CDR2 sequences are SEHNR and FQNEAQ (reference sequence). CDR3 length: 16 amino acids. The CDR3 bases are TGTGCCAGCAGCCAACACGCGGGGGTGATGGCCTACGAGCAGTACTTC. Its translation: CASSQHAGVMAYEQYF.

The chain carries TRBV7-7 and TRBJ2-5, with D perhaps matching TRBD1 (6 bases). V was clipped by 2 bases and J by 3 bases, with 10 bases between them. The CDR3 totals 14 residues. CDR1 and CDR2 from the germline V gene are SSHAT and FNYEAQ (reference sequence). CDR3 in DNA: TGTGCCAGCAGCTTATTTGCAGGGGAAGAGACCCAGTACTTC. Its translation: CASSLFAGEETQYF.

A single count supports this clone. The rearrangement uses TRBV28 and TRBJ2-2; no reliable D call. This CDR3 spans 20 amino acids. Germline V gene lookup returns CDR1 MDHEN and CDR2 SYDVKM. The V end lost 2 bases, the J end lost 0 bases, and 22 bases lay between the germline ends. The CDR3 bases are TGTGCCAGCAGTTTACCTCAATACCTACCCCGAGTTGCGAACACCGGGGAGCTGTTTTTT. It specifies CASSLPQYLPRVANTGELFF.

The V call is TRBV6-5, the J call TRBJ2-5; possible D gene TRBD2, 5 bases. V was shortened by 4 bases and J by 3 bases, with 12 bases between the two germline ends. CDR3 size: 14 residues. Germline CDR1 MNHEY, CDR2 SVGAGI. For the CDR3, the DNA is TGTGCCAGCAGTTCTAGCATTCAAGAAGAGACCCAGTACTTC. Translating gives CASSSSIQEETQYF.

The chain carries TRBV11-1 and TRBJ2-2; 13 bases fit TRBD2. Looked up from germline, CDR1 is SGHAT and CDR2 is FQDESV (reference sequence). This CDR3 is 17 amino acids long. V lost 4 bases, J lost 5 bases, and 7 bases stayed unmatched. CDR3 protein: CASSYGLAGVRTGELFF. The CDR3 DNA is TGTGCCAGCAGCTACGGACTAGCGGGAGTTCGTACCGGGGAGCTGTTTTTT.

V is TRBV4-1 and J is TRBJ2-3; perhaps TRBD2 as D (7 bases). V lost 1 base and J lost 8, with 19 bases in between. Looked up from germline, CDR1 is MGHRA and CDR2 is YSYEKL. The CDR3 loop spans 16 amino acids. CDR3: CASSQAGGARPGTQYF. The CDR3 bases are TGCGCCAGCAGCCAAGCGGGGGGCGCGCGTCCCGGTACGCAGTATTTT.

The V call is TRBV7-7, the J call TRBJ2-3; the D gene is possibly TRBD2 (6 bases). In germline, CDR1 is SSHAT, CDR2 FNYEAQ (reference sequence). The CDR3 has 16 residues. The V and J ends lost 1 base and 2 bases respectively, with 13 bases between them. CDR3 sequence: CASSLGLADSTDTQYF. The CDR3 bases are TGTGCCAGCAGCTTAGGATTAGCGGACTCCACAGATACGCAGTATTTT.

The chain is built from TRBV11-2 and TRBJ2-5; TRBD1 agrees at 8 bases. J was trimmed by 5 bases and V by 3 bases; bases with no gene match: 8. The germline gives CDR1 SGHAT, CDR2 FQNNGV. The CDR3 covers 15 residues. The CDR3 sequence is CASSFGTGDSETQYF. The CDR3 nucleotides are TGTGCCAGCAGCTTCGGGACAGGAGACTCGGAGACCCAGTACTTC.

On this clone: Compared with germline, one end of the junction differs, possibly owing to a read error. J is TRBJ2-7 and V is TRBV7-9; 10 bases agree with TRBD1. CDR3 length: 13 amino acids. Germline V gene lookup returns CDR1 SEHNR and CDR2 FQNEAQ (reference sequence). DNA of the CDR3: TGTTCCAGCACGACAGGGGGCGCATACGAGCAGTACTTC. Translation: CSSTTGGAYEQYF.

The chain recombines TRBV11-2 with TRBJ1-1; the match to TRBD1 covers 10 bases. The germline V gene has CDR1 SGHAT and CDR2 FQNNGV. This CDR3 is 18 amino acids long. The V and J ends lost 0 bases and 0 bases, in that order; junction bases with no gene match: 7. CDR3 in DNA: TGTGCCAGCAGCTTAGATTCGGGACAGGGGTTCATGAACACTGAAGCTTTCTTT. This encodes CASSLDSGQGFMNTEAFF.